This T cell receptor beta chain was captured in a study of shared clonotypes between healthy human individuals. DNA input for the unsorted PBMC replicate PCRs was about 300 ng, approximately 30,000 T cell genomes. Some clones are missing from TCRdb's copy, which holds only in-frame ones; the method was immunoSEQ multiplex PCR. The table has fewer than 650,000 clones, 75% to 85% seen once; the top ten hold roughly 13%. A word on this clone: Its antigen remains unidentified.

Study results and caveats: Blood was the only sampled material, and tissue repertoires likely differ.

V lost 6 bases, J lost 9 bases, and 12 bases lay in between. The CDR3 is made up of 13 amino acids. CDR1 is SNHLY and CDR2 is FYNNEI in the germline V gene. Sample: PBMCs. This sequence joins TRBV2 and TRBJ1-6; possible D gene TRBD1, 5 bases. The clonotype comes from a woman between 40 and 50 years old in good health. Some clones in this sample may be carry-over from other donors' samples. The CDR3, as DNA: TGTGCCAGCAGCCGGGACTCGGGTTCACCCCTCCACTTT. Translated: CASSRDSGSPLHF. The full variable domain, completed using reference TRBV2 and TRBJ1-6, is EPEVTQTPSHQVTQMGQEVILRCVPISNHLYFYWYRQILGQKVEFLVSFYNNEISEKSEIFDDQFSVERPDGSNFTLKIRSTKLEDSAMYFCASSRDSGSPLHFGNGTRLTVT.